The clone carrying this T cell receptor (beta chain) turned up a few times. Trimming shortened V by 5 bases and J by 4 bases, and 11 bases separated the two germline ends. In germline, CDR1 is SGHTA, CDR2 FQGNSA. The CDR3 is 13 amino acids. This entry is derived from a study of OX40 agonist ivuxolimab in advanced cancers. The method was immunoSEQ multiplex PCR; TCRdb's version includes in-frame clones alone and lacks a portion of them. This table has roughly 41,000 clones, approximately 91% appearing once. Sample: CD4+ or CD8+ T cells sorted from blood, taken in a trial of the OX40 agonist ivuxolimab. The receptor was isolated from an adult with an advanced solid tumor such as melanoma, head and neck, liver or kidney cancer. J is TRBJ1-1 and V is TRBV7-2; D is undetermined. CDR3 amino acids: CASSRVRGTEAFF. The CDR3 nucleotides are TGTGCCAGCAGCCGCGTCCGAGGCACTGAAGCTTTCTTT.